This TCR beta chain was sequenced during a study of T cell changes during pregnancy in multiple sclerosis. Germline loops: CDR1 LNHDA, CDR2 SQIVND (reference sequence). V was pared by 7 bases and J by 2 bases, with 5 bases of the junction left unmatched. The CDR3 runs to 13 residues. Profiling relied on immunoSEQ multiplex PCR, and the TCRdb table lists in-frame clones only, not all of them. The sample lists about 110,000 clones, 85% to 95% occurring once. The V gene is TRBV19, the J gene TRBJ2-7, with 7 bases aligning to TRBD1. This material consisted of peripheral blood, taken in the third trimester of pregnancy. The sequence came from a female donor in good health, enrolled as a control in a pregnancy study. The CDR3 reads CASTPGGPYEQYF. DNA for the CDR3: TGTGCCAGTACTCCAGGGGGACCCTACGAGCAGTACTTC.